Listed below are T cell receptor beta chains from one sample, sequenced in a study of OX40 agonist ivuxolimab in advanced cancers. TCRdb's copy holds only in-frame clones and misses some; the assay was immunoSEQ multiplex PCR. Among about 95,000 clones listed, about 91% were seen once. The sample was CD4+ or CD8+ T cells sorted from blood, taken in a trial of the OX40 agonist ivuxolimab. The origin of the receptors is an adult with an advanced solid tumor such as melanoma, head and neck, liver or kidney cancer. Both conserved end residues are part of each CDR3. D genes are given only for firm matches.

d_gene: .
v_gene: TRBV12-2
j_gene: TRBJ2-7
CDR3aa: CASRLPVTGGSTYEQYF

d_gene: TRBD1
v_gene: TRBV10-3
j_gene: TRBJ2-7
CDR3aa: CAISVRTTGAYEQYF

d_gene: TRBD2
v_gene: TRBV5-1
j_gene: TRBJ2-1
CDR3aa: CASSQGLADYNEQFF

d_gene: TRBD1
v_gene: TRBV7-2
j_gene: TRBJ1-1
CDR3aa: CASSWGQGGTEAFF

d_gene: TRBD1
v_gene: TRBV5-1
j_gene: TRBJ2-1
CDR3aa: CASSLATGSSYNEQFF

d_gene: TRBD2
v_gene: TRBV4-2
j_gene: TRBJ2-1
CDR3aa: CASSQLAGGPYNEQFF

d_gene: TRBD2
v_gene: TRBV18
j_gene: TRBJ2-3
CDR3aa: CASSPPLAGGTFGTDTQYF

d_gene: .
v_gene: TRBV30
j_gene: TRBJ2-1
CDR3aa: CAWSVLENEQFF

d_gene: .
v_gene: TRBV7-3
j_gene: TRBJ2-7
CDR3aa: CASSLSPCSPHEQYF

d_gene: .
v_gene: TRBV2
j_gene: TRBJ1-1
CDR3aa: CASQGGKGSTEAFF

d_gene: .
v_gene: TRBV5-4
j_gene: TRBJ1-1
CDR3aa: CASSTQLGGGTEAFF

d_gene: TRBD1
v_gene: TRBV11-2
j_gene: TRBJ2-2
CDR3aa: CASSTYRDRGRITGELFF

d_gene: TRBD1
v_gene: TRBV29-1
j_gene: TRBJ2-3
CDR3aa: CSVQGTGSTDTQYF

d_gene: TRBD2
v_gene: TRBV9
j_gene: TRBJ2-3
CDR3aa: CASSVAVTRGGTDTQYF

d_gene: TRBD1
v_gene: TRBV2
j_gene: TRBJ1-2
CDR3aa: CASSEAGQGPYGYTF

d_gene: .
v_gene: TRBV28
j_gene: TRBJ2-7
CDR3aa: CASSLYRYEQYF

d_gene: .
v_gene: TRBV7-6
j_gene: TRBJ1-6
CDR3aa: CASSLSLSGTPLHF

d_gene: .
v_gene: TRBV10-3
j_gene: TRBJ2-7
CDR3aa: CAISDDTSSPIQQYF

d_gene: .
v_gene: TRBV19
j_gene: TRBJ1-1
CDR3aa: CASTTLRGTEAFF

d_gene: .
v_gene: TRBV4-1
j_gene: TRBJ1-3
CDR3aa: CASSQEIGTIYF

d_gene: TRBD1
v_gene: TRBV19
j_gene: TRBJ2-3
CDR3aa: CASSATQTGSHTQYF

d_gene: .
v_gene: TRBV6-1
j_gene: TRBJ2-5
CDR3aa: CASSAYPETQYF

d_gene: .
v_gene: TRBV7-2
j_gene: TRBJ2-7
CDR3aa: CASSLGRGSSYEQYF

d_gene: TRBD2
v_gene: TRBV6-5
j_gene: TRBJ2-7
CDR3aa: CASSLTSGYEQYF

d_gene: .
v_gene: TRBV5-4
j_gene: TRBJ2-7
CDR3aa: CASSLGKGTYEQYF

d_gene: TRBD2
v_gene: TRBV30
j_gene: TRBJ2-3
CDR3aa: CAWGTRGSGRGDTQYF

d_gene: .
v_gene: TRBV5-1
j_gene: TRBJ2-7
CDR3aa: CASSLGDFYEQYF